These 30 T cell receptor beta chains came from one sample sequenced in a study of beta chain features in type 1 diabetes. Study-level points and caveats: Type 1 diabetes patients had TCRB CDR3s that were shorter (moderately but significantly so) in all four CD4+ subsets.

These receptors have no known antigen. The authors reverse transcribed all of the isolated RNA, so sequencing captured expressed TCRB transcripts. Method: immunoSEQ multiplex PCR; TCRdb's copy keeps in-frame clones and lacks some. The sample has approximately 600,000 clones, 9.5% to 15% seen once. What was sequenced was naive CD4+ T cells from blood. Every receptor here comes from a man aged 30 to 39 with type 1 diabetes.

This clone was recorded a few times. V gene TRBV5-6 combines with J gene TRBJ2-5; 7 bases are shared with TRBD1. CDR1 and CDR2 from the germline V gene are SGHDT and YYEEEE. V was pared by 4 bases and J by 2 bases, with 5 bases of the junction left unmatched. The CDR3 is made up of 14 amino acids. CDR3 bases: TGTGCCAGCAGCGTCGGGACAGCTCAAGAGACCCAGTACTTC. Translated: CASSVGTAQETQYF.

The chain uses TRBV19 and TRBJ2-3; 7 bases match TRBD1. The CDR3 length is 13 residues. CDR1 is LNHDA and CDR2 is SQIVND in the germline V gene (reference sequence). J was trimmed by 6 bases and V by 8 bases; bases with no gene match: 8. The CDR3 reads CASEDRTSDTQYF. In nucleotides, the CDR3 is TGTGCCAGTGAGGACAGGACAAGCGATACGCAGTATTTT. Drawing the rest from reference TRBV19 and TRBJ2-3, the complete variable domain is DGGITQSPKYLFRKEGQNVTLSCEQNLNHDAMYWYRQDPGQGLRLIYYSQIVNDFQKGDIAEGYSVSREKKESFPLTVTSAQKNPTAFYLCASEDRTSDTQYFGPGTRLTVL.

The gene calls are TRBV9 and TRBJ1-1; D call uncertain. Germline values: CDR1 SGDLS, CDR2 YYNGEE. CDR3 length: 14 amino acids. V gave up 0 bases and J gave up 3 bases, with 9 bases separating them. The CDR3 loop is CASSVDLLHTEAFF. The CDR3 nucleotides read TGTGCCAGCAGCGTAGATCTACTACACACTGAAGCTTTCTTT. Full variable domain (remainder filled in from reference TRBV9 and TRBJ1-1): DSGVTQTPKHLITATGQRVTLRCSPRSGDLSVYWYQQSLDQGLQFLIQYYNGEERAKGNILERFSAQQFPDLHSELNLSSLELGDSALYFCASSVDLLHTEAFFGQGTRLTVV.

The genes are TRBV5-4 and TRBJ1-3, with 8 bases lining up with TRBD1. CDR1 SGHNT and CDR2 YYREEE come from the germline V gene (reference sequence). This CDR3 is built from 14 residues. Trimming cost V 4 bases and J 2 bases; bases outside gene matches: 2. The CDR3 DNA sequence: TGTGCCAGCAGCACAGGGGGAACTGGAAACACCATATATTTT. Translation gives CASSTGGTGNTIYF.

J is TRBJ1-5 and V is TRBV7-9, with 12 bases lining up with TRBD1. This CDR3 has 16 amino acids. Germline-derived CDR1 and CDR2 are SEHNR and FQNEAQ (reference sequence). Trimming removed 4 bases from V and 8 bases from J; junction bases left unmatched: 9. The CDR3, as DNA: TGTGCCAGCAGCTCCGGGACAGGGGGCTCCGTGAAGCCCCAGCATTTT. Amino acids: CASSSGTGGSVKPQHF.

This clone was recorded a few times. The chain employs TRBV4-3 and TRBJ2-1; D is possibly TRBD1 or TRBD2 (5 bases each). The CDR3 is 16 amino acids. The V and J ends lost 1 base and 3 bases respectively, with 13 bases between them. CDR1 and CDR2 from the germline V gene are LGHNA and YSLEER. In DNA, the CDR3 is TGCGCCAGCAGCCAAGCCGGGACGGTTTACTACAATGAGCAGTTCTTC. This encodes CASSQAGTVYYNEQFF.

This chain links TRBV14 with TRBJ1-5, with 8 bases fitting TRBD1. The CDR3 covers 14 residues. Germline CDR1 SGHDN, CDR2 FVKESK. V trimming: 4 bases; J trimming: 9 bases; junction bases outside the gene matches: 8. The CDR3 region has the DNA TGTGCCAGCAGCCGGACAGGGTCTTCTCGGCCCCAGCATTTT. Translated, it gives CASSRTGSSRPQHF. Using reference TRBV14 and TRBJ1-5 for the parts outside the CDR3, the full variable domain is EAGVTQFPSHSVIEKGQTVTLRCDPISGHDNLYWYRRVMGKEIKFLLHFVKESKQDESGMPNNRFLAERTGGTYSTLKVQPAELEDSGVYFCASSRTGSSRPQHFGDGTRLSIL.

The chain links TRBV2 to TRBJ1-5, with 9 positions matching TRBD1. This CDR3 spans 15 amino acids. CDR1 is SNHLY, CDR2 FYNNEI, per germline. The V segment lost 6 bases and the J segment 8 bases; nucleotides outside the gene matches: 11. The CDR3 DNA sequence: TGTGCCAGCAGCAGAGAAACAGGGGGCTCGGAGCCCCAGCATTTT. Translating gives CASSRETGGSEPQHF.

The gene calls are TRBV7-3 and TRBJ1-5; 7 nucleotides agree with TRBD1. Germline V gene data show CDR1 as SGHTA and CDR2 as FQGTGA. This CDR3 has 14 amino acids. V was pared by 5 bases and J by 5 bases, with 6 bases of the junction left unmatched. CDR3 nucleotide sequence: TGTGCCAGCAGCGTGAGGGGGCTCGATCAGCCCCAGCATTTT. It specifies CASSVRGLDQPQHF.

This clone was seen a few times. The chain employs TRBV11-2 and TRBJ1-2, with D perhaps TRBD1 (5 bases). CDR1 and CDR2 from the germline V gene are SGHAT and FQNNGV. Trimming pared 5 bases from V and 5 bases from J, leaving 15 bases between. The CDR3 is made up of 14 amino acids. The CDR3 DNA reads TGTGCCAGCAGCCAGGGAGGCTCCTATTATGGCTACACCTTC. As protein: CASSQGGSYYGYTF.

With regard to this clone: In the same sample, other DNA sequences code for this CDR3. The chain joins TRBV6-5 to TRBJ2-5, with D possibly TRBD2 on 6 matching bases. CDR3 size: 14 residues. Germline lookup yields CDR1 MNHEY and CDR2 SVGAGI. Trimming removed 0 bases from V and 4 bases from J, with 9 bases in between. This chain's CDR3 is CASSYSTGRETQYF. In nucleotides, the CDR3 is TGTGCCAGCAGTTACTCGACCGGGAGAGAGACCCAGTACTTC.

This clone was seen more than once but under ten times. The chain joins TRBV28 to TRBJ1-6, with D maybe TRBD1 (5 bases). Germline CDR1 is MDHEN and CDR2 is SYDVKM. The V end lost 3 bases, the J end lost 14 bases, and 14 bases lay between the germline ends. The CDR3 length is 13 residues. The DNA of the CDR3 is TGTGCCAGCAGTTTTAGGGGTCGCGGAACCCTCCACTTT. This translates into CASSFRGRGTLHF.

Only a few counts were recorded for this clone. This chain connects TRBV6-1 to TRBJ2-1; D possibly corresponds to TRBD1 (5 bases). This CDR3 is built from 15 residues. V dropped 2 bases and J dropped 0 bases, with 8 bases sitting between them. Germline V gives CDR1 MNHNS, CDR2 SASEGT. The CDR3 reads CASSERGTSYNEQFF. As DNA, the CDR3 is TGTGCCAGCAGTGAAAGGGGCACCTCCTACAATGAGCAGTTCTTC.

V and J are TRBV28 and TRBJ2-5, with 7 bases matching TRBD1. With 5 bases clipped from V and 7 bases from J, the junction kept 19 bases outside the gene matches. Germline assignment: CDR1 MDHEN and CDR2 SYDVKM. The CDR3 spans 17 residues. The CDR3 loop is CASSPSGSLGGLRTQYF. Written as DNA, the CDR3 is TGTGCCAGCAGTCCCTCGGGCAGCCTAGGGGGCCTACGGACCCAGTACTTC.

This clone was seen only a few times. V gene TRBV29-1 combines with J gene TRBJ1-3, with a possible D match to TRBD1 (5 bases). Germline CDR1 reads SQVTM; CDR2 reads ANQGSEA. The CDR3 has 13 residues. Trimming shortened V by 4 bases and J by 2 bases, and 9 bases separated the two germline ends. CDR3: CSVVEGPGNTIYF. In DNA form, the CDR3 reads TGCAGCGTTGTGGAGGGACCTGGAAACACCATATATTTT.

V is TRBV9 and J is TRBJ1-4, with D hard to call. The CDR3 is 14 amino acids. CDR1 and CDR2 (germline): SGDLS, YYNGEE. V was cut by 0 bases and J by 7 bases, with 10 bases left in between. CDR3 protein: CASSVGGIGEKLFF. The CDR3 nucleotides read TGTGCCAGCAGCGTAGGAGGGATCGGTGAAAAACTGTTTTTT.

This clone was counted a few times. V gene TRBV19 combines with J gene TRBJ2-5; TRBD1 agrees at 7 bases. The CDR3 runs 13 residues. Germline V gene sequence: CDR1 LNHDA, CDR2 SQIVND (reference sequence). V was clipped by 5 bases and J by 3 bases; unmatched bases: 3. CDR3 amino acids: CASSPGGEETQYF. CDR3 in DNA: TGTGCCAGTAGTCCAGGGGGTGAAGAGACCCAGTACTTC. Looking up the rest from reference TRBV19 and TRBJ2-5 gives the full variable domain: DGGITQSPKYLFRKEGQNVTLSCEQNLNHDAMYWYRQDPGQGLRLIYYSQIVNDFQKGDIAEGYSVSREKKESFPLTVTSAQKNPTAFYLCASSPGGEETQYFGPGTRLLVL.

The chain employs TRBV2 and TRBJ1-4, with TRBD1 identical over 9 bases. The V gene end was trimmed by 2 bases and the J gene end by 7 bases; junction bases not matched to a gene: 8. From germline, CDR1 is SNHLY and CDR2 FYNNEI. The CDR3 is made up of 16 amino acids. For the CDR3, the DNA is TGTGCCAGCAGTGAATACGGACAGGGGTTTTTTGAAAAACTGTTTTTT. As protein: CASSEYGQGFFEKLFF.

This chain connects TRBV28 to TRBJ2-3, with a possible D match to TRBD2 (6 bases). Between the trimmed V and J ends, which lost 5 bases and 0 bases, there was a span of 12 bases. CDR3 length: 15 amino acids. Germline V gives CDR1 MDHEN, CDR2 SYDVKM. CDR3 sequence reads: CASSAGDFSTDTQYF. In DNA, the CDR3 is TGTGCCAGCAGTGCCGGGGACTTTAGCACAGATACGCAGTATTTT.

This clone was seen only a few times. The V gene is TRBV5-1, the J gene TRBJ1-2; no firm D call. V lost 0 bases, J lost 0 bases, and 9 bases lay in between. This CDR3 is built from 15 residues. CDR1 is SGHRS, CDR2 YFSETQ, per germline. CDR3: CASSLDPQPNYGYTF. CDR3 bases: TGCGCCAGCAGCTTGGATCCGCAGCCTAACTATGGCTACACCTTC.

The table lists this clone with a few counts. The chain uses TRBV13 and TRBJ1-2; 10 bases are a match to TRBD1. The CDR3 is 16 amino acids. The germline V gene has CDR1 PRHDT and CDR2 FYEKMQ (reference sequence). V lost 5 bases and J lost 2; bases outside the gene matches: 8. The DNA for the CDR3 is TGTGCCAGCAGCCGGAGAGGGACAGGGGAGAACTATGGCTACACCTTC. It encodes CASSRRGTGENYGYTF. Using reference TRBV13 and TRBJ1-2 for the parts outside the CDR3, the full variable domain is AAGVIQSPRHLIKEKRETATLKCYPIPRHDTVYWYQQGPGQDPQFLISFYEKMQSDKGSIPDRFSAQQFSDYHSELNMSSLELGDSALYFCASSRRGTGENYGYTFGSGTRLTVV.

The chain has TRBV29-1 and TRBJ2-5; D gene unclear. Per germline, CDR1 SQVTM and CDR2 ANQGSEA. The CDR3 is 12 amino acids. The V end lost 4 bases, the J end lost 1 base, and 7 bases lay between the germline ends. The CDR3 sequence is CSVAPTQETQYF. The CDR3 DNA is TGCAGCGTTGCTCCCACCCAAGAGACCCAGTACTTC.

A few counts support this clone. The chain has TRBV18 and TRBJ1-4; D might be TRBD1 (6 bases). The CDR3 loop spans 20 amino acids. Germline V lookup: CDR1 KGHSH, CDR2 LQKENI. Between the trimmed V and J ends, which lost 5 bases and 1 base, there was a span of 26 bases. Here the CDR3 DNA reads TGTGCCAGCTCATCGAAACTAACGGACAGCAGGGGAGGAACTAATGAAAAACTGTTTTTT. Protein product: CASSSKLTDSRGGTNEKLFF.

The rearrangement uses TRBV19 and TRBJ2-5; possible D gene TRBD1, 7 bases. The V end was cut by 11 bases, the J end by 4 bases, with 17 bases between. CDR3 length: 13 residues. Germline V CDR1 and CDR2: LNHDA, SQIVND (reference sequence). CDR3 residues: CAAGQGVRETQYF. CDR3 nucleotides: TGTGCCGCGGGGCAGGGGGTGAGAGAGACCCAGTACTTC. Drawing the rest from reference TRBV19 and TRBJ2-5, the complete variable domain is DGGITQSPKYLFRKEGQNVTLSCEQNLNHDAMYWYRQDPGQGLRLIYYSQIVNDFQKGDIAEGYSVSREKKESFPLTVTSAQKNPTAFYLCAAGQGVRETQYFGPGTRLLVL.

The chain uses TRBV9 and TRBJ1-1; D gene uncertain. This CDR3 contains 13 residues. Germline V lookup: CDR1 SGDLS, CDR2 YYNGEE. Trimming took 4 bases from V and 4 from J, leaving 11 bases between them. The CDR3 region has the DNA TGTGCCAGCAGCTCTACACACGGCACTGAAGCTTTCTTT. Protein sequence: CASSSTHGTEAFF.

CDR3: CASSPEGGEQYF. As DNA, the CDR3 is TGTGCCAGCAGCCCCGAGGGTGGAGAGCAGTACTTC. V is TRBV7-9 and J is TRBJ2-7; perhaps TRBD2 as D (5 bases). V lost 5 bases, J lost 7 bases, and 12 bases lay in between. The CDR3 is 12 amino acids. The germline CDR1 and CDR2 sequences are SEHNR and FQNEAQ (reference sequence).

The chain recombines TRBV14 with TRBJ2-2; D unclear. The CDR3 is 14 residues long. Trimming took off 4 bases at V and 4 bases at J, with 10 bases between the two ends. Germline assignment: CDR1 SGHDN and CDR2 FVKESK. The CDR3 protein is CASSRRTGTGELFF. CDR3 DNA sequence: TGTGCCAGCAGCCGTCGAACGGGCACCGGGGAGCTGTTTTTT.

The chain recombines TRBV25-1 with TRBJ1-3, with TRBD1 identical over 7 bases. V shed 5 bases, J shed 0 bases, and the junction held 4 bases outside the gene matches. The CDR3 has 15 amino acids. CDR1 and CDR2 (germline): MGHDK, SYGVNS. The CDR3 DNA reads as TGTGCCAGCAGTCTTCCAGGGGGCTCTGGAAACACCATATATTTT. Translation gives CASSLPGGSGNTIYF.

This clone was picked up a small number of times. The CDR3 sequence: CASSPDIQGVAFF. DNA of the CDR3: TGTGCCAGCTCCCCGGACATCCAGGGGGTGGCTTTCTTT. The chain combines TRBV18 with TRBJ1-1; 7 bases align to TRBD1. Germline V gives CDR1 KGHSH, CDR2 LQKENI. The J segment lost 11 bases and the V segment lost 6 bases, leaving 12 bases of the junction unmatched. The CDR3 consists of 13 residues.

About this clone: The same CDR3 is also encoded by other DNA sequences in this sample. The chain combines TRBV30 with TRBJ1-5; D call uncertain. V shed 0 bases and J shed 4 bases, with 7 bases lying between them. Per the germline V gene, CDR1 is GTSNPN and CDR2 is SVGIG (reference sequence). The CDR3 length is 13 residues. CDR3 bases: TGTGCCTGGAGTGTAGCGGGGAATCAGCCCCAGCATTTT. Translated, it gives CAWSVAGNQPQHF. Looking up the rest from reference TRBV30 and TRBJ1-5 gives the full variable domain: SQTIHQWPATLVQPVGSPLSLECTVEGTSNPNLYWYRQAAGRGLQLLFYSVGIGQISSEVPQNLSASRPQDRQFILSSKKLLLSDSGFYLCAWSVAGNQPQHFGDGTRLSIL.